Listed here are 24 T cell receptor beta chains from one sample, sequenced in a study of blood T cell repertoires in COVID-19. Using immunoSEQ multiplex PCR, the repertoire was profiled, and TCRdb retains in-frame clones only, with some absent. Counted here are some 120,000 clones, roughly 86% occurring once; the ten biggest clones make up 4% to 5%. The sequenced sample was peripheral blood. These receptors came from a man aged 40-50 years with acute or convalescent COVID-19.

The V gene is TRBV9, the J gene TRBJ1-2; 7 bases line up with TRBD1. Germline values: CDR1 SGDLS, CDR2 YYNGEE. The CDR3 runs to 15 residues. V was pared by 4 bases and J by 7 bases, with 13 bases of the junction left unmatched. CDR3 region: CASSTTGHGSGGYTF. The CDR3 coding sequence is TGTGCCAGCAGCACGACAGGGCATGGTTCAGGTGGCTACACCTTC.

The chain uses TRBV18 and TRBJ2-2; tentatively, D is TRBD1 (8 bases). The V and J ends lost 4 bases and 1 base respectively, with 19 bases between them. Germline V gene lookup returns CDR1 KGHSH and CDR2 LQKENI. The length of the CDR3 is 18 residues. DNA for the CDR3: TGTGCCAGCTCACTCCGGACAGGGAGCGGGAAGAACACCGGGGAGCTGTTTTTT. Translated, it gives CASSLRTGSGKNTGELFF.

The chain links TRBV6-6 to TRBJ1-5; D gene unclear. This CDR3 is built from 15 residues. The germline V gene encodes CDR1 MNHNY and CDR2 SVGAGI (reference sequence). Trimming removed 2 bases at V and 2 bases at J, with 10 bases between. CDR3 region: CASSYPGGGNQPQHF. DNA for the CDR3: TGTGCCAGCAGTTACCCCGGCGGGGGCAATCAGCCCCAGCATTTT.

J is TRBJ2-3 and V is TRBV10-3, with TRBD1 identical over 7 bases. CDR3 length: 14 residues. Looked up from germline, CDR1 is ENHRY and CDR2 is SYGVKD. V dropped 4 bases and J dropped 1; count of bases not matched to a gene: 2. CDR3 in DNA: TGTGCCATCAGTGGCGACAGGGGCACAGATACGCAGTATTTT. This codes for CAISGDRGTDTQYF.

V is TRBV13 and J is TRBJ1-3, with unresolved D. V dropped 2 bases and J dropped 0 bases, with 8 bases sitting between them. The CDR3 spans 15 residues. Germline CDR1 and CDR2: PRHDT and FYEKMQ (reference sequence). As DNA, the CDR3 is TGTGCCAGCAGCTTATCAGGAAGCTCTGGAAACACCATATATTTT. It yields the protein CASSLSGSSGNTIYF.

The V and J genes are TRBV7-3 and TRBJ2-5; a possible D gene is TRBD2 (7 bases). Germline V gene data show CDR1 as SGHTA and CDR2 as FQGTGA. V lost 5 bases, J lost 5 bases, and 12 bases lay in between. This CDR3 comprises 13 residues. The chain's CDR3 is CASSRGALETQYF. The CDR3, as DNA: TGTGCCAGCAGCCGGGGGGCCTTGGAGACCCAGTACTTC.

J is TRBJ1-6 and V is TRBV5-1; D possibly corresponds to TRBD1 (5 bases). Trimming shortened V by 4 bases and J by 8 bases, and 13 bases separated the two germline ends. Germline CDR1 is SGHRS and CDR2 is YFSETQ. The CDR3 totals 14 residues. The CDR3 loop is CASSPGLLYSPLHF. The CDR3 coding sequence is TGCGCCAGCAGCCCGGGACTGTTGTATTCACCCCTCCACTTT.

The gene calls are TRBV30 and TRBJ1-1, with D perhaps matching TRBD1 (5 bases). The ends were cut back, 5 bases at V and 9 bases at J, with 19 bases in the middle. In germline, CDR1 is GTSNPN, CDR2 SVGIG (reference sequence). This CDR3 has 13 amino acids. CDR3 DNA sequence: TGTGCCTGGGAAGTAGTTTCCCAGGGCAAAGCTTTCTTT. This gives the protein CAWEVVSQGKAFF.

CDR3 in amino acids: CASSLFRGLFGNSPLHF. CDR3 DNA sequence: TGTGCCAGCAGTTTGTTCAGGGGGCTTTTTGGGAATTCACCCCTCCACTTT. The genes are TRBV27 and TRBJ1-6; 8 nucleotides agree with TRBD1. Germline-derived CDR1 and CDR2 are MNHEY and SMNVEV (reference sequence). The CDR3 extends over 17 amino acids. Trimming cost V 3 bases and J 7 bases; bases outside gene matches: 11.

This clone was detected once. The V call is TRBV6-2 or TRBV6-3, the J call TRBJ1-4; D uncertain. The germline V gene encodes CDR1 MNHEY and CDR2 SVGEGT. The CDR3 totals 14 residues. V was clipped by 0 bases and J by 8 bases, with 10 bases between them. CDR3 sequence reads: CASSYSTRNEKLFF. The CDR3 bases are TGTGCCAGCAGTTACTCGACCAGGAACGAAAAACTGTTTTTT.

J is TRBJ1-1 and V is TRBV6-5; no clear D gene. The CDR3 has 15 residues. Looked up from germline, CDR1 is MNHEY and CDR2 is SVGAGI. Trimming stripped 8 bases from V and 7 bases from J, with 23 bases between. CDR3 residues: CASEVVGSPNDEAFF. CDR3 nucleotides: TGTGCCAGCGAAGTGGTGGGGAGTCCCAACGATGAAGCTTTCTTT.

The chain has TRBV11-2 and TRBJ2-1; 12 bases are shared with TRBD2. This CDR3 is 16 amino acids long. Germline values: CDR1 SGHAT, CDR2 FQNNGV. Trimming cost V 3 bases and J 3 bases; bases outside gene matches: 3. The chain's CDR3 is CASSFLAGGVYNEQFF. Written as DNA, the CDR3 is TGTGCCAGCAGCTTCCTAGCGGGGGGGGTCTACAATGAGCAGTTCTTC.

The gene calls are TRBV28 and TRBJ1-2; the match to TRBD1 covers 9 bases. Per germline, CDR1 MDHEN and CDR2 SYDVKM. Unmatched junction bases numbered 9, after V lost 6 bases and J lost 7 bases. CDR3 length: 14 residues. The CDR3, as DNA: TGTGCCAGCAGCCCAGGACAGGGGCATAGTGGCTACACCTTC. It specifies CASSPGQGHSGYTF.

This chain uses TRBV28 with TRBJ2-7; D is perhaps TRBD1 (6 bases). From germline, CDR1 is MDHEN and CDR2 SYDVKM. CDR3 length equals 13 residues. V shed 3 bases and J shed 1 base, with 7 bases lying between them. The CDR3 here is CASSLDSSYEQYF. As DNA, the CDR3 is TGTGCCAGCAGTTTGGACAGTTCCTACGAGCAGTACTTC.

The chain has TRBV7-2 and TRBJ2-1; D might be TRBD2 (7 bases). CDR3 size: 17 residues. Trimming cost V 5 bases and J 0 bases, with 17 bases left between them. Germline lookup yields CDR1 SGHTA and CDR2 FQGNSA. This CDR3 is CASSPRRGASSYNEQFF. CDR3 bases: TGTGCCAGCAGCCCAAGACGGGGGGCTAGCTCCTACAATGAGCAGTTCTTC.

The J gene is TRBJ2-2, the V gene TRBV7-8; 8 nucleotides match TRBD2. CDR3 length equals 16 residues. CDR1 SGHVS and CDR2 FQNEAQ come from the germline V gene. V shed 4 bases and J 4 bases; nucleotides not matched to a gene: 8. This CDR3 is CASSSFGREATGELFF. The CDR3 DNA reads as TGTGCCAGCAGCTCCTTCGGGCGGGAGGCCACCGGGGAGCTGTTTTTT.

The chain has TRBV18 and TRBJ2-7, with a tentative D call TRBD1 (6 bases). There are 13 residues in the CDR3. Germline V gene lookup returns CDR1 KGHSH and CDR2 LQKENI. V shed 4 bases and J shed 1 base, with 8 bases lying between them. The chain's CDR3 is CASSLGTSYEQYF. The CDR3 bases are TGTGCCAGCTCACTCGGGACATCCTACGAGCAGTACTTC.

This clone was detected a few times. The chain combines TRBV4-1 with TRBJ2-7; the D gene is possibly TRBD1 (6 bases). This CDR3 has 13 amino acids. Germline assignment: CDR1 MGHRA and CDR2 YSYEKL. The V and J ends lost 5 bases and 4 bases respectively, with 12 bases between them. In DNA form, the CDR3 reads TGCGCCAGCAGCGCAGGGGTACGATACGAGCAGTACTTC. Translation gives CASSAGVRYEQYF.

The rearrangement links TRBV27 to TRBJ2-1, with 8 bases that match TRBD2. The germline CDR1 and CDR2 sequences are MNHEY and SMNVEV (reference sequence). V was clipped by 0 bases and J by 12 bases; unmatched bases: 1. The CDR3 has 12 residues. The CDR3 region has the DNA TGTGCCAGCAGTTTATCGAGCGGGGGGCAGTTCTTC. It encodes CASSLSSGGQFF.

J is TRBJ1-4 and V is TRBV9; D remains unclear. V was clipped by 3 bases and J by 5 bases, with 8 bases between them. Germline V gives CDR1 SGDLS, CDR2 YYNGEE. This CDR3 comprises 13 residues. The CDR3 here is CASSGPGNEKLFF. The CDR3 DNA sequence: TGTGCCAGCAGCGGACCAGGCAATGAAAAACTGTTTTTT. The whole variable domain, filled in from reference TRBV9 and TRBJ1-4, reads DSGVTQTPKHLITATGQRVTLRCSPRSGDLSVYWYQQSLDQGLQFLIQYYNGEERAKGNILERFSAQQFPDLHSELNLSSLELGDSALYFCASSGPGNEKLFFGSGTQLSVL.

This clone was seen more than once but under ten times. The J gene is TRBJ2-2, the V gene TRBV6-2 or TRBV6-3, with a possible D match to TRBD1 (6 bases). Trimming shortened V by 5 bases and J by 6 bases, and 10 bases separated the two germline ends. The CDR3 is made up of 13 amino acids. CDR1 MNHEY and CDR2 SVGEGT come from the germline V gene. The CDR3 protein is CASSPTGPGELFF. As DNA, the CDR3 is TGTGCCAGCAGTCCCACAGGGCCCGGGGAGCTGTTTTTT.

The chain recombines TRBV3-1 (or the pseudogene TRBV3-2) with TRBJ2-2, with D possibly TRBD2 on 5 matching bases. V dropped 10 bases and J dropped 3 bases, with 15 bases sitting between them. Germline loops: CDR1 LGHDT, CDR2 YNNKEL (reference sequence). CDR3 length equals 14 residues. The CDR3 bases are TGTGCCACCACCCCCAGAGCGGACACCGGGGAGCTGTTTTTT. Protein product: CATTPRADTGELFF.

In its sample, this clone was seen a few times. The chain has TRBV7-9 and TRBJ1-6, with TRBD1 identical over 9 bases. Trimming cost V 6 bases and J 7 bases; bases outside gene matches: 4. Germline V gives CDR1 SEHNR, CDR2 FQNEAQ (reference sequence). CDR3 size: 14 residues. CDR3 coding DNA: TGTGCCAGCAGTCAGACAGGGGGAAATTCACCCCTCCACTTT. Its translation is CASSQTGGNSPLHF. The whole variable domain, filled in from reference TRBV7-9 and TRBJ1-6, reads DTGVSQNPRHKITKRGQNVTFRCDPISEHNRLYWYRQTLGQGPEFLTYFQNEAQLEKSRLLSDRFSAERPKGSFSTLEIQRTEQGDSAMYLCASSQTGGNSPLHFGNGTRLTVT.

V is TRBV7-2 and J is TRBJ1-2; TRBD1 agrees at 12 bases. The germline gives CDR1 SGHTA, CDR2 FQGNSA. V lost 3 bases and J lost 6; bases outside the gene matches: 5. The CDR3 loop spans 15 amino acids. The CDR3 reads CASSFPGQGAHGYTF. The CDR3 coding sequence is TGTGCCAGCAGCTTCCCGGGACAGGGGGCGCATGGCTACACCTTC.